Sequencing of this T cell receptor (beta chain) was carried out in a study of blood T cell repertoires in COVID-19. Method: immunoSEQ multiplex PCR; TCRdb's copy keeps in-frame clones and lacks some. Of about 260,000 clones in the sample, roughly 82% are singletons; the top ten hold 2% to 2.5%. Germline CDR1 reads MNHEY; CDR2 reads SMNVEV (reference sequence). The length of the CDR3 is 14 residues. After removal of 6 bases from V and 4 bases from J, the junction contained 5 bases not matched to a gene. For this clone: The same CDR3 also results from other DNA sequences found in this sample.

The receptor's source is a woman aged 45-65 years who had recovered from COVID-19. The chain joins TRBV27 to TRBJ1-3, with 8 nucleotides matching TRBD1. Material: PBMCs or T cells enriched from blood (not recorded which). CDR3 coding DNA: TGTGCCAGCAGACGGACAGGGTCAGGAAACACCATATATTTT. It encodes CASRRTGSGNTIYF.